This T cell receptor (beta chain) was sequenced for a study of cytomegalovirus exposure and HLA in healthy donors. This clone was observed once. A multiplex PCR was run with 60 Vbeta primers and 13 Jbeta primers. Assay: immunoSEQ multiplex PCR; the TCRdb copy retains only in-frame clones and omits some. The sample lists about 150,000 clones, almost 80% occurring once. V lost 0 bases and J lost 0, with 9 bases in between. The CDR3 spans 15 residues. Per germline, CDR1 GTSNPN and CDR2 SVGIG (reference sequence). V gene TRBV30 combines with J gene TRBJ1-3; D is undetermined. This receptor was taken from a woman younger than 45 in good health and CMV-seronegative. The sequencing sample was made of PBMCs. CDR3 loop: CAWSVQAFSGNTIYF. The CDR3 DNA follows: TGTGCCTGGAGTGTCCAAGCCTTCTCTGGAAACACCATATATTTT.